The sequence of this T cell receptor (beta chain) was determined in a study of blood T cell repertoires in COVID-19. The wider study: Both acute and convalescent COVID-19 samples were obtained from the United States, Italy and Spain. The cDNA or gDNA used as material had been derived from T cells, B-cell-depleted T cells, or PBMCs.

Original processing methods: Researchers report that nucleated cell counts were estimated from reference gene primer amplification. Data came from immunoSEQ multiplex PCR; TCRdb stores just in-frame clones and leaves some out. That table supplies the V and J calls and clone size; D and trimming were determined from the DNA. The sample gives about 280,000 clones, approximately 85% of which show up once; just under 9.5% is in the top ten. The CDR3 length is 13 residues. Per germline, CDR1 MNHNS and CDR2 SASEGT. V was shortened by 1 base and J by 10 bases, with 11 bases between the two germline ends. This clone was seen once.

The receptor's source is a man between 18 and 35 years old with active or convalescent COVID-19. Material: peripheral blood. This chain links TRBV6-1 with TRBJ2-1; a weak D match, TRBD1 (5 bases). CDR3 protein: CASSEELRQEQFF. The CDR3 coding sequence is TGTGCCAGCAGTGAAGAGCTTCGACAGGAGCAGTTCTTC.